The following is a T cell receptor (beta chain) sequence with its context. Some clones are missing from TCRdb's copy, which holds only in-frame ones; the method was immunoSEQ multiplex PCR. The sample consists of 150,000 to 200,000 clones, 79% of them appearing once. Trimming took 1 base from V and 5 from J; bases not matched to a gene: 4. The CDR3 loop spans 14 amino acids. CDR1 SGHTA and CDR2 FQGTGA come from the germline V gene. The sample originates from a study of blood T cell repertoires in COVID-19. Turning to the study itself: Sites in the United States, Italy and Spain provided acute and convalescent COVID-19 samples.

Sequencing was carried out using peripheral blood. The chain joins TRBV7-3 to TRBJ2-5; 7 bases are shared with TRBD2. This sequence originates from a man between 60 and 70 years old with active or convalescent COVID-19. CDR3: CASSLMAGEETQYF. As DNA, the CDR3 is TGTGCCAGCAGCTTAATGGCGGGAGAGGAGACCCAGTACTTC.